The clone carrying this T cell receptor (beta chain) has more than one count but fewer than ten. Its antigen is unknown. This entry is derived from a study of identical twins. General study results and limits: Within monozygotic twins, out-of-frame TCR alpha sharing was underestimated by the models.

TCRdb re-called the 5' RACE reads with MiXCR, one entry per CDR3 protein. This sample has some 900,000 distinct CDR3 sequences, with 9% to 15% found just once. These data also featured in a second study, about yellow fever vaccine responses in identical twins.

Source material: PBMCs. The source is a woman aged 18-29 years in good health.

CDR3 DNA: TGTGCCAGCAGTTTGGTGAGTGCGGCGGGGTCCTACGAGCAGTACTTC. Its protein is CASSLVSAAGSYEQYF. The chain uses TRBV28 and TRBJ2-7; the D gene is possibly TRBD2 (6 bases). This CDR3 spans 16 amino acids. Trimming stripped 3 bases from V and 1 base from J, with 16 bases between. The V gene's germline CDR1 is MDHEN and CDR2 SYDVKM.